The TCR beta chain described here comes from a study of early T cells in non-severe SARS-CoV-2 infection. About the research overall: Bulk RNA taken from unsorted whole blood was sequenced, leaving chains unpaired.

At least ten counts were recorded for this clonotype. Its antigen is currently unknown. Germline loops: CDR1 GTSNPN, CDR2 SVGIG (reference sequence). V lost 3 bases and J lost 1; bases outside the gene matches: 5. The CDR3 totals 15 residues. Study-wide points: Clonotype matching in VDJdb favored anti-spike CD8 responses and did not capture private and CD4 specificities.

Tagging with unique molecular identifiers was applied to individual cDNA molecules. TCRdb re-derived calls from the 5' RACE reads in MiXCR, one entry per CDR3 protein. The sample contains more than 20,000 distinct CDR3 sequences, 3.5% to 5% of which appear only once. Sequenced: whole blood. This receptor was identified in an adult who was a healthcare worker with PCR-confirmed SARS-CoV-2 infection or an uninfected control (not recorded which). This sequence joins TRBV30 and TRBJ2-7; 11 nucleotides align to TRBD2. The CDR3 loop reads CAWSPLAGVSYEQYF. CDR3 DNA sequence: TGTGCCTGGAGCCCACTAGCGGGAGTTTCCTACGAGCAGTACTTC.